This TCR beta chain was captured by sequencing in a study of Ad26.COV2.S vaccination and SARS-CoV-2 variants. Study details: Sample donor was a member of the COV1001 Ad26.COV2.S trial arm. Ad26.COV2.S, an intramuscular injection, was given once or twice 56 days apart.

Using immunoSEQ multiplex PCR, the repertoire was profiled, and TCRdb retains in-frame clones only, with some absent. The sample contains 400,000 to 500,000 clones, roughly 90% of which appear only once. The treatment was: some 20 received Ad26.COV2.S at low or high dose, single or two shots; roughly five received placebo; per-sample allocation not given. It was on day 63 after the first vaccine or placebo injection that samples were taken. As regards this clone: Its specificity is unknown.

Overall study findings and caveats: Vaccine and placebo recipients had comparable breadth of non-spike TCRs.

J gave up 5 bases and V 3 bases, and 13 bases lay outside the gene matches. The CDR3 extends over 16 amino acids. Germline loops: CDR1 KGHSH, CDR2 LQKENI. This material consisted of peripheral blood, taken in a trial of Ad26.COV2.S vaccine versus placebo. This sequence originates from a person between 18 and 59 years old who received the Ad26.COV2.S COVID-19 vaccine or a placebo. The chain has TRBV18 and TRBJ2-7; TRBD1 matches at 7 bases. The CDR3 loop reads CASSPAGQAVLDEQYF. CDR3 in DNA: TGTGCCAGCTCACCTGCCGGACAGGCGGTTTTGGACGAGCAGTACTTC.